Listed below are T cell receptor beta chains from one sample, sequenced in a study of blood T cell repertoires in COVID-19. Assay: immunoSEQ multiplex PCR; the TCRdb copy retains only in-frame clones and omits some. The repertoire holds under 200,000 clones, with about 90% as singletons. Sequencing was done on a sample of peripheral blood. These receptors originate from a woman between 65 and 79 years old with acute or convalescent COVID-19. CDR3s include the opening cysteine and the closing phenylalanine or tryptophan. D genes are given only for firm matches. For some rows the clone size is stated as once, few or many, or as a class when expanded; others skip it.

D	J	V	size	CDR3	DNA
NA	TRBJ1-5	TRBV19	NA	CASSPGRGSNQPQHF	TGTGCCAGTAGCCCCGGCAGGGGCTCCAATCAGCCCCAGCATTTT
NA	TRBJ1-4	TRBV2	NA	CASSRTIEWEKLFF	TGTGCCAGCAGTCGGACAATCGAGTGGGAAAAACTGTTTTTT
NA	TRBJ1-1	TRBV5-8	NA	CASSPRQILNTEAFF	TGTGCCAGCAGCCCCCGACAGATTTTAAACACTGAAGCTTTCTTT
TRBD1	TRBJ1-2	TRBV19	NA	CASSQFRDSPNYGYTF	TGTGCCAGTAGTCAATTTCGGGACAGCCCCAACTATGGCTACACCTTC
TRBD1	TRBJ1-2	TRBV9	NA	CASSVGTGGYTF	TGTGCCAGCAGCGTAGGGACAGGCGGCTACACCTTC
NA	TRBJ2-4	TRBV5-1	NA	CASSLDAGKNIQYF	TGCGCCAGCAGCTTGGACGCAGGGAAAAACATTCAGTACTTC
TRBD2	TRBJ2-7	TRBV29-1	once	CSVDSAGGFEQYF	TGCAGCGTTGATTCGGCGGGGGGCTTCGAGCAGTACTTC
TRBD1	TRBJ1-3	TRBV28	once	CASSPLGQAGNTIYF	TGTGCCAGCAGTCCGTTGGGACAGGCTGGAAACACCATATATTTT
NA	TRBJ2-3	TRBV5-1	NA	CASSINRVSTDTQYF	TGCGCCAGCAGCATAAACAGGGTTAGCACAGATACGCAGTATTTT
NA	TRBJ2-5	TRBV28	few	CASVKRNQETQYF	TGTGCCAGCGTCAAGAGGAATCAAGAGACCCAGTACTTC
NA	TRBJ2-7	TRBV28	NA	CASKDSRKTYEQYF	TGTGCCAGCAAAGACAGCCGAAAAACCTACGAGCAGTACTTC
NA	TRBJ1-4	TRBV19	NA	CASSGTGVGNEKLFF	TGTGCCAGTAGTGGAACAGGCGTTGGGAATGAAAAACTGTTTTTT
TRBD2	TRBJ2-1	TRBV7-8	NA	CASSFRPAGGYNEQFF	TGTGCCAGCAGCTTTCGCCCCGCGGGGGGTTACAATGAGCAGTTCTTC
NA	TRBJ2-2	TRBV4-2	NA	CASSQGFGGQNTGELFF	TGTGCCAGCAGCCAAGGTTTCGGCGGGCAGAACACCGGGGAGCTGTTTTTT
TRBD1	TRBJ2-7	TRBV6-2/TRBV6-3	NA	CASSYMDRDVYEQYF	TGTGCCAGCAGTTACATGGACAGGGACGTCTACGAGCAGTACTTC
TRBD2	TRBJ2-7	TRBV29-1	NA	CSVSDGGKEQYF	TGCAGCGTTAGCGACGGGGGGAAAGAGCAGTACTTC
NA	TRBJ2-5	TRBV11-2	NA	CASSLQDETQYF	TGTGCCAGCAGTCTACAGGACGAGACCCAGTACTTC
TRBD1	TRBJ2-7	TRBV24-1	NA	CATSEDRGQGYEQYF	TGTGCCACCAGTGAAGACAGGGGGCAAGGCTACGAGCAGTACTTC
NA	TRBJ1-6	TRBV9	NA	CASSPHTNSPLHF	TGTGCCAGCAGCCCACACACAAATTCACCCCTCCACTTT
NA	TRBJ2-2	TRBV27	NA	CASSLSRHGELFF	TGTGCCAGCAGTTTATCGAGACACGGGGAGCTGTTTTTT
TRBD2	TRBJ2-6	TRBV19	NA	CASSGEGISGANVLTF	TGTGCCAGTAGTGGGGAGGGAATCTCTGGGGCCAACGTCCTGACTTTC
NA	TRBJ2-1	TRBV5-1	NA	CASSSGTLSSYNEQFF	TGCGCCAGCAGCAGCGGGACACTGAGCTCCTACAATGAGCAGTTCTTC
NA	TRBJ1-1	TRBV12-3/TRBV12-4	NA	CASRKNNRPGAFF	TGTGCCAGCAGGAAAAATAACAGGCCTGGAGCTTTCTTT
TRBD2	TRBJ2-2	TRBV4-3	NA	CASSQLKGLPNTGELFF	TGCGCCAGCAGCCAACTTAAGGGACTACCAAACACCGGGGAGCTGTTTTTT
TRBD1	TRBJ2-5	TRBV5-1	once	CASSRRQGWETQYF	TGCGCCAGCAGCCGGAGACAGGGCTGGGAGACCCAGTACTTC
NA	TRBJ1-2	TRBV25-1	NA	CASSEYGAGGYTF	TGTGCCAGCAGTGAATACGGCGCAGGGGGCTACACCTTC
TRBD1	TRBJ1-4	TRBV30	NA	CAWSSDTGGKGEKLFF	TGTGCCTGGAGTTCCGACACAGGGGGCAAAGGTGAAAAACTGTTTTTT
NA	TRBJ2-1	TRBV10-3	NA	CAIRMSGQYNEQFF	TGTGCCATCCGCATGAGTGGGCAATACAATGAGCAGTTCTTC
TRBD1	TRBJ1-1	TRBV12-3/TRBV12-4	NA	CASSGQGATEAFF	TGTGCCAGCAGCGGACAGGGGGCCACTGAAGCTTTCTTT
TRBD2	TRBJ2-7	TRBV11-2	NA	CASSPTASGRARGYEQYF	TGTGCCAGCAGCCCCACCGCTAGCGGGAGGGCTAGAGGCTACGAGCAGTACTTC
TRBD2	TRBJ2-5	TRBV7-9	NA	CASSFQRDWGETQYF	TGTGCCAGCAGCTTCCAGCGGGATTGGGGGGAGACCCAGTACTTC
TRBD1	TRBJ1-5	TRBV4-1	NA	CASSQDGQGNQPQHF	TGCGCCAGCAGCCAAGATGGACAGGGGAATCAGCCCCAGCATTTT
TRBD2	TRBJ2-7	TRBV9	NA	CASSGEGTSGRVHEQYF	TGTGCCAGCAGCGGAGAGGGTACTAGCGGGAGGGTCCACGAGCAGTACTTC